The 20 T cell receptor beta chains below all came from one sample that was sequenced in a study of cytomegalovirus exposure and HLA in healthy donors. PCR primers comprised 60 Vbeta and 13 Jbeta primers. Clones were sequenced by immunoSEQ multiplex PCR, and TCRdb holds only the in-frame ones, with some missing. The data contain around 150,000 clones, about 75% of them seen just once; the ten biggest clones take up around 1%. Material for sequencing was PBMCs. The receptors derive from a woman in her forties or fifties in good health and CMV-seropositive.

The genes are TRBV28 and TRBJ2-5; 8 bases are a match to TRBD2. V trimming: 10 bases; J trimming: 4 bases; junction bases outside the gene matches: 14. There are 15 residues in the CDR3. Germline V CDR1 and CDR2: MDHEN, SYDVKM. The CDR3 sequence is CAINWAGGPPETQYF. As DNA, the CDR3 is TGTGCCATCAACTGGGCGGGGGGCCCTCCAGAGACCCAGTACTTC.

The chain carries TRBV20-1 and TRBJ1-1; D might be TRBD1 (5 bases). V shed 5 bases and J shed 6 bases, with 10 bases lying between them. Germline CDR1 reads DFQATT; CDR2 reads SNEGSKA (reference sequence). This CDR3 comprises 11 residues. The CDR3 reads CSALRQSEAFF. CDR3 bases: TGCAGTGCTCTCAGACAGTCTGAAGCTTTCTTT.

J is TRBJ1-3 and V is TRBV7-6; D is perhaps TRBD1 (6 bases). CDR3 length: 17 residues. V was cut by 0 bases and J by 0 bases, with 12 bases left in between. Germline lookup yields CDR1 SGHVS and CDR2 FNYEAQ. The CDR3 is CASSLAGTGFSGNTIYF. The CDR3 bases are TGTGCCAGCAGCTTAGCGGGAACAGGGTTCTCTGGAAACACCATATATTTT.

The chain recombines TRBV13 with TRBJ2-5; 9 nucleotides line up with TRBD1. With 4 bases clipped from V and 4 bases from J, the junction kept 4 bases outside the gene matches. The CDR3 is 14 residues long. The germline V gene has CDR1 PRHDT and CDR2 FYEKMQ (reference sequence). For the CDR3, the DNA is TGTGCCAGCAGCTCGGGACAGGGCTTAGAGACCCAGTACTTC. Protein sequence: CASSSGQGLETQYF.

This clone came up once. The chain links TRBV28 to TRBJ2-3; the match to TRBD1 covers 7 bases. CDR1 is MDHEN and CDR2 is SYDVKM in the germline V gene. V lost 6 bases to trimming and J lost 4 bases; unmatched junction nucleotides: 10. The CDR3 extends over 15 amino acids. The CDR3 region has the DNA TGTGCCAGCAGCCTCGGAAGGCAGGGGGCAGATACGCAGTATTTT. This codes for CASSLGRQGADTQYF.

The CDR3 nucleotides read TGTGCCACCAGCAGGAAGGTCCGGGACACCGGGGAGCTGTTTTTT. Translated: CATSRKVRDTGELFF. The chain is built from TRBV15 and TRBJ2-2; unclear D gene. The CDR3 is 15 amino acids. Germline CDR1 LNHNV, CDR2 YYDKDF (reference sequence). V was cut by 3 bases and J by 3 bases, with 11 bases left in between.

This clone was picked up a small number of times. The chain combines TRBV30 with TRBJ2-3; 9 bases are shared with TRBD1. CDR3 length equals 13 residues. V lost 5 bases and J lost 0; bases outside the gene matches: 0. Per germline, CDR1 GTSNPN and CDR2 SVGIG (reference sequence). The CDR3 DNA reads TGTGCCTGGGGACAGGGGAGCACAGATACGCAGTATTTT. It yields the protein CAWGQGSTDTQYF.

This chain uses TRBV25-1 with TRBJ2-3, with D perhaps TRBD2 (5 bases). The length of the CDR3 is 15 residues. Germline CDR1 reads MGHDK; CDR2 reads SYGVNS. V lost 1 base, J lost 0 bases, and 8 bases lay in between. The CDR3 region is CASSEWRVSTDTQYF. The CDR3 DNA is TGTGCCAGCAGTGAATGGCGGGTGAGCACAGATACGCAGTATTTT.

The chain carries TRBV5-6 and TRBJ1-2; D unresolved. Trimming took off 4 bases at V and 4 bases at J, with 14 bases between the two ends. The CDR3 covers 14 residues. The germline CDR1 and CDR2 sequences are SGHDT and YYEEEE. CDR3 protein: CASSTAGGGYGYTF. CDR3 DNA: TGTGCCAGCAGCACGGCGGGCGGAGGCTATGGCTACACCTTC.

The V call is TRBV2, the J call TRBJ1-2; 8 positions agree with TRBD1. The V gene's germline CDR1 is SNHLY and CDR2 FYNNEI. Trimming removed 4 bases from V and 8 bases from J; junction bases left unmatched: 3. The CDR3 loop spans 12 amino acids. In nucleotides, the CDR3 is TGTGCCAGCAGTGCCAGGGGGCAGGGCTACACCTTC. Translated, it gives CASSARGQGYTF.

V and J are TRBV4-1 and TRBJ1-3, with a tentative D call TRBD1 (6 bases). The CDR3 contains 17 residues. Trimming cost V 4 bases and J 3 bases, with 19 bases left between them. Per germline, CDR1 MGHRA and CDR2 YSYEKL. CDR3: CASSPTARGGSGNTIYF. The CDR3 nucleotides are TGCGCCAGCAGCCCCACAGCCCGAGGGGGAAGTGGAAACACCATATATTTT.

V is TRBV7-9 and J is TRBJ1-2, with 8 bases matching TRBD1. The CDR3 is 17 amino acids. Per the germline V gene, CDR1 is SEHNR and CDR2 is FQNEAQ (reference sequence). Germline trimming cut 7 bases from V and 0 bases from J; bases unmatched to any gene: 13. CDR3 residues: CASNQGLDRGANYGYTF. The CDR3 DNA is TGTGCCAGCAACCAAGGGCTCGACAGGGGAGCTAACTATGGCTACACCTTC.

The chain recombines TRBV7-2 with TRBJ1-3; D unclear. The CDR3 loop spans 15 amino acids. CDR1 is SGHTA, CDR2 FQGNSA, per germline. Trimming removed 1 base at V and 10 bases at J, with 17 bases between. The CDR3 sequence is CASSLVGAEVGTIYF. Here the CDR3 DNA reads TGTGCCAGCAGCTTAGTGGGAGCAGAAGTCGGTACCATATATTTT.

This clone was counted between two and nine times. This chain joins TRBV18 and TRBJ1-2, with 9 bases that match TRBD1. Trimming cost V 3 bases and J 4 bases; bases outside gene matches: 6. Germline CDR1 reads KGHSH; CDR2 reads LQKENI. CDR3 length: 15 amino acids. The CDR3 nucleotides are TGTGCCAGCTCACCTAGGGGACAGGGCCCCTATGGCTACACCTTC. Amino acids: CASSPRGQGPYGYTF.

The chain carries TRBV6-6 and TRBJ2-1, with 8 bases matching TRBD1. The junction had 1 base not matched to a gene; V was cut back by 7 bases and J by 8 bases. The V gene's germline CDR1 is MNHNY and CDR2 SVGAGI (reference sequence). The CDR3 runs 11 residues. CDR3 in amino acids: CASTQGDEQFF. Here the CDR3 DNA reads TGTGCCAGCACACAGGGGGATGAGCAGTTCTTC.

This clone was recorded a few times. This could be a read error, since a much larger clone is one nucleotide away. V is TRBV7-9 and J is TRBJ2-3; D is ambiguous. Trimming stripped 5 bases from V and 0 bases from J, with 6 bases between. The CDR3 consists of 13 residues. From germline, CDR1 is SEHNR and CDR2 FQNEAQ (reference sequence). The CDR3 protein is CASSPPSTDTQYF. The DNA for the CDR3 is TGTGCCAGCAGCCCCCCTAGCACAGATACGCAGTATTTT.

The V and J genes are TRBV11-3 and TRBJ2-1, with 9 positions matching TRBD2. The CDR3 spans 18 residues. The junction had 17 bases not matched to a gene; V was cut back by 3 bases and J by 8 bases. From germline, CDR1 is SGHNT and CDR2 YENEEA. DNA for the CDR3: TGTGCCAGCAGCTTGGGCCGGGCTGGTAGCGGGGGCTCGGATGAGCAGTTCTTC. Protein: CASSLGRAGSGGSDEQFF.

V gene TRBV27 combines with J gene TRBJ2-5, with 9 bases matching TRBD1. This CDR3 comprises 13 residues. Trimming took 5 bases from V and 11 from J; bases not matched to a gene: 9. Germline lookup yields CDR1 MNHEY and CDR2 SMNVEV (reference sequence). CDR3 DNA sequence: TGTGCCAGCAGTCAACAGGGGGCAGGGGAGCAGTACTTC. Protein: CASSQQGAGEQYF.

This chain connects TRBV7-2 to TRBJ2-3, with TRBD1 matching 7 bases. The CDR3 runs 16 residues. The V segment lost 3 bases and the J segment 2 bases; nucleotides outside the gene matches: 8. The germline V gene has CDR1 SGHTA and CDR2 FQGNSA. CDR3 nucleotide sequence: TGTGCCAGCAGCTTCTCCGGGACAGTCTCCACAGATACGCAGTATTTT. Translation: CASSFSGTVSTDTQYF.

This clone occurred a few times. CDR3 coding DNA: TGTGCCAGCAGCTCAGCGACAGCGGGGGTTCAGCCCCAGCATTTT. Residues: CASSSATAGVQPQHF. This chain connects TRBV7-9 to TRBJ1-5, with D maybe TRBD1 (5 bases). Germline V CDR1 and CDR2: SEHNR, FQNEAQ (reference sequence). Between the trimmed V and J ends, which lost 4 bases and 6 bases, there was a span of 16 bases. The length of the CDR3 is 15 residues.